This TCR beta chain was documented in a study of T cells after yellow fever vaccination. Study-wide results and limits: Weaker overall, the secondary response nonetheless peaked faster (day 5 versus 15). Most clones from primary vaccination were detected again post-booster (just over 95% CD4, 88% CD8). Clonotypes appearing in both CD4 and CD8 compartments existed, and their share was small. From the bulk population, abundant clonotypes could contaminate and appear within FACS-sorted repertoires.

Germline lookup yields CDR1 LGHDT and CDR2 YNNKEL (reference sequence). The V and J ends lost 6 bases and 3 bases respectively, with 18 bases between them. There are 17 residues in the CDR3. Each CDR3 protein is one row after TCRdb ran MiXCR on the 5' RACE reads. Of approximately 240,000 distinct CDR3 sequences in the sample, 3.6% are singletons; the top ten hold under 20%. This clonotype has at least ten counts. Its antigen is undetermined. The source was PBMCs, collected 15 days after the yellow fever booster vaccination. This clonotype was obtained from a man aged 18 to 30 who received the YFV17D yellow fever vaccine. The gene calls are TRBV3-1 and TRBJ2-6; D may match TRBD1 or TRBD2 (6 bases each). In DNA, the CDR3 is TGTGCCAGCAGTCCCTGGGGGGCCTTACTTGGGGCCAACGTCCTGACTTTC. Protein sequence: CASSPWGALLGANVLTF.